A selection of T cell receptor beta chains follows, all from one sample in a study of post-analysis software for immune sequencing data. Via MiXCR, TCRdb re-called the PCR reads, giving one row per CDR3 protein. Of approximately 360,000 distinct CDR3 sequences listed, about a third are singletons. The sample taken for sequencing was blood. The receptors come from a girl between 5 and 17 years old with multiple sclerosis. The CDR3 runs from the conserved cysteine through the conserved F or W. Fields, in order: V gene, D gene, J gene, clone size, CDR3 protein, CDR3 DNA. D genes are given only for firm matches. Where a row states a size, it is once, few, many or the class of an expanded clone; other rows omit it.

>TRBV7-9|-|TRBJ2-2|-
CASIPTSTGELFF
TGTGCCAGCATCCCAACGAGCACCGGGGAGCTGTTTTTT
>TRBV12-3/TRBV12-4|TRBD1|TRBJ2-7|-
CASSTTGTGYEQYF
TGTGCCAGCAGTACAACCGGGACAGGGTACGAGCAGTACTTC
>TRBV4-1|TRBD2|TRBJ2-7|-
CASSQGVVSGIYEQYF
TGCGCCAGCAGCCAAGGTGTTGTTAGCGGGATCTACGAGCAGTACTTC
>TRBV3-1|TRBD2|TRBJ2-3|-
CASSQPAYDGGEDTQYF
TGTGCCAGCAGCCAACCCGCTTATGACGGGGGGGAAGATACGCAGTATTTT
>TRBV7-6|TRBD1|TRBJ2-7|many
CASSARGLQEEQYF
TGTGCCAGCAGCGCTAGGGGGCTACAGGAAGAGCAGTACTTC
>TRBV5-1|TRBD2|TRBJ2-1|-
CASRGTSGGTNYNEQFF
TGCGCCAGCAGAGGGACTAGCGGGGGGACGAACTACAATGAGCAGTTCTTC
>TRBV5-6|-|TRBJ1-2|-
CASSPGPGTNYGYTF
TGTGCCAGCAGCCCGGGACCGGGAACCAACTATGGCTACACCTTC
>TRBV9|-|TRBJ2-4|-
CASSIHLDVLLAKNIQYF
TGTGCCAGCAGCATTCACCTTGACGTACTACTAGCCAAAAACATTCAGTACTTC
>TRBV12-3/TRBV12-4|TRBD1|TRBJ1-2|-
CASRLTGVNYGYTF
TGTGCCAGCAGACTAACAGGGGTGAACTATGGCTACACCTTC
>TRBV11-2|TRBD2|TRBJ2-3|once
CASRRGGTDTQYF
TGTGCCAGCAGGCGGGGGGGCACAGATACGCAGTATTTT
>TRBV10-3|TRBD1|TRBJ1-2|-
CAIRGTGSNYGYTF
TGTGCCATCAGGGGGACAGGGTCCAACTATGGCTACACCTTC
>TRBV7-8|TRBD1|TRBJ2-3|few
CASSVDRVFTDTQYF
TGTGCCAGCAGCGTGGACAGGGTCTTCACAGATACGCAGTATTTT
>TRBV6-5|-|TRBJ2-1|few
CASSYRGHYNEQFF
TGTGCCAGCAGTTACCGGGGGCACTACAATGAGCAGTTCTTC
>TRBV6-6|TRBD1|TRBJ1-5|many
CASSPGTDHQPQHF
TGTGCCAGCAGTCCTGGGACAGACCATCAGCCCCAGCATTTT
>TRBV20-1|-|TRBJ2-7|few
CSSGTPYSYEQYF
TGCAGTTCCGGGACACCCTACTCCTACGAGCAGTACTTC
>TRBV5-1|TRBD2|TRBJ2-3|few
CASSSPAGGSTDTQYF
TGTGCCAGCAGCTCCCCTGCGGGGGGTAGCACAGATACGCAGTATTTT
>TRBV20-1|TRBD2|TRBJ2-3|-
CSASSPSSGGSTDTQYF
TGCAGTGCTAGCTCTCCTTCTAGCGGGGGGAGCACAGATACGCAGTATTTT
>TRBV7-2|TRBD2|TRBJ2-3|-
CASSPDFFLAGDWADTQYF
TGTGCCAGCAGCCCCGACTTCTTCTTAGCGGGGGATTGGGCAGATACGCAGTATTTT
>TRBV3-1|-|TRBJ1-3|-
CASSQEYGHTIYF
TGTGCCAGCAGCCAAGAGTACGGGCACACCATATATTTT
>TRBV12-3/TRBV12-4|TRBD1|TRBJ2-1|few
CVSSLTNPGGNEQFF
TGTGTCAGCAGTTTAACCAACCCAGGGGGCAATGAGCAGTTCTTC
>TRBV7-9|TRBD1|TRBJ2-5|-
CASNWDSLGETQYF
TGTGCCAGCAACTGGGACAGCCTCGGAGAGACCCAGTACTTC
>TRBV12-3/TRBV12-4|TRBD2|TRBJ2-1|-
CASSFFSGGRYNEQFF
TGTGCCAGCAGTTTTTTTAGCGGGGGGAGATACAATGAGCAGTTCTTC
>TRBV7-9|TRBD1|TRBJ2-7|-
CASSLAPGQGAKYEQYF
TGTGCCAGCAGCTTAGCGCCCGGACAGGGGGCTAAGTACGAGCAGTACTTC
>TRBV30|TRBD1|TRBJ1-2|-
CAGGYRGKHGGYTF
TGTGCCGGGGGGTACAGGGGAAAGCACGGTGGCTACACCTTC
>TRBV10-3|-|TRBJ1-1|-
CAISESGVDTEAFF
TGTGCCATCAGTGAGTCAGGGGTCGACACTGAAGCTTTCTTT
>TRBV4-1|TRBD1|TRBJ1-1|-
CASSRTSGTGRPNTEAFF
TGCGCCAGCAGCCGGACTTCCGGGACAGGGAGACCGAACACTGAAGCTTTCTTT
>TRBV5-1|-|TRBJ2-3|-
CASSNGSPRDTQYF
TGCGCCAGCAGCAACGGGAGTCCTCGGGATACGCAGTATTTT
>TRBV4-1|-|TRBJ2-1|-
CASSQDPQGGASNERFF
TGCGCCAGCAGCCAAGATCCCCAAGGGGGGGCAAGTAATGAGCGGTTCTTC
>TRBV6-5|-|TRBJ2-7|few
CASSYASPSYEQYF
TGTGCCAGCAGTTACGCCAGCCCCTCCTACGAGCAGTACTTC
>TRBV5-1|TRBD2|TRBJ2-5|-
CATTPGTSGKETQYF
TGCGCCACCACCCCCGGGACTAGCGGGAAAGAGACCCAGTACTTC
>TRBV2|TRBD1|TRBJ2-5|-
CASSEAGTGGETQYF
TGTGCCAGCAGTGAAGCCGGGACAGGGGGAGAGACCCAGTACTTC
>TRBV7-9|-|TRBJ1-1|-
CASSFENQNTEAFF
TGTGCCAGCAGCTTCGAAAACCAGAACACTGAAGCTTTCTTT
>TRBV20-1|-|TRBJ2-7|-
CSARDPGESPYEQYF
TGCAGTGCTAGAGATCCCGGGGAGTCCCCCTACGAGCAGTACTTC
>TRBV4-1|-|TRBJ2-1|-
CASSPAGQGTFTYNEQFF
TGCGCCAGCAGCCCAGCTGGGCAGGGGACCTTTACCTACAATGAGCAGTTCTTC
>TRBV6-6|-|TRBJ2-1|-
CASSYREQGVKNEQFF
TGTGCCAGCAGTTACAGGGAACAGGGCGTAAAAAATGAGCAGTTCTTC
>TRBV7-9|TRBD1|TRBJ1-1|-
CASGVGTVDTEAFF
TGTGCCAGCGGCGTAGGGACAGTTGACACTGAAGCTTTCTTT
>TRBV9|-|TRBJ1-2|-
CASSVGQATYGYTF
TGTGCCAGCAGCGTGGGGCAGGCCACTTATGGCTACACCTTC
>TRBV3-1|-|TRBJ1-5|-
CASSPPWGAGNQPQHF
TGTGCCAGCAGCCCGCCGTGGGGGGCGGGCAATCAGCCCCAGCATTTT
>TRBV20-1|-|TRBJ1-2|-
CSVRDINYGYTF
TGCAGTGTCAGGGACATCAACTATGGCTACACCTTC
>TRBV7-6|TRBD1|TRBJ2-7|-
CVSSLDRDRVDYEQYF
TGTGTCAGCAGCTTAGACCGGGACAGGGTAGACTACGAGCAGTACTTC
>TRBV7-2|TRBD1|TRBJ2-7|-
CASSLPDRASYEQYF
TGTGCCAGCAGCCTCCCCGACAGGGCCTCCTACGAGCAGTACTTC
>TRBV3-1|-|TRBJ2-1|-
CASSHLDGYNEQFF
TGTGCCAGCAGCCACTTGGACGGTTACAATGAGCAGTTCTTC
>TRBV12-3/TRBV12-4|-|TRBJ1-5|-
CASSPGEHSNQPQHF
TGTGCCAGCTCCCCGGGGGAACATAGCAATCAGCCCCAGCATTTT
>TRBV4-1|TRBD2|TRBJ2-1|-
CASSHRAGTTDEQFF
TGCGCCAGCAGCCACCGGGCCGGGACTACTGATGAGCAGTTCTTC
>TRBV5-1|TRBD1|TRBJ1-1|-
CASRQDPTGNVEAFF
TGCGCCAGCAGACAAGACCCGACAGGGAATGTTGAAGCTTTCTTT
>TRBV12-3/TRBV12-4|-|TRBJ2-7|few
CASSFRTETYEQYF
TGTGCCAGCAGTTTCAGGACAGAAACCTACGAGCAGTACTTC
>TRBV9|TRBD1|TRBJ2-3|-
CASSARTGASTDTQYF
TGTGCCAGCAGCGCGCGGACAGGGGCTAGCACAGATACGCAGTATTTT
>TRBV7-3|-|TRBJ1-1|-
CASSQARSGTEAFF
TGTGCCAGCAGCCAGGCACGCAGTGGCACTGAAGCTTTCTTT
>TRBV9|TRBD2|TRBJ2-5|few
CASSTGLGETQYF
TGTGCCAGCAGTACGGGACTAGGGGAGACCCAGTACTTC
>TRBV7-2|-|TRBJ2-7|-
CASSLIQEGGQYF
TGTGCCAGCAGCTTAATCCAGGAGGGGGGGCAGTACTTC
>TRBV10-3|TRBD1|TRBJ1-5|-
CAARGAGGDQPQHF
TGTGCCGCCCGGGGAGCAGGGGGGGATCAGCCCCAGCATTTT
>TRBV12-3/TRBV12-4|-|TRBJ1-1|-
CASSPNMNTEAFF
TGTGCCAGCAGTCCTAATATGAACACTGAAGCTTTCTTT
>TRBV12-3/TRBV12-4|-|TRBJ1-5|-
CASSPWDPNNQPQHF
TGTGCCAGCAGTCCCTGGGACCCGAACAATCAGCCCCAGCATTTT
>TRBV20-1|TRBD1|TRBJ2-7|-
CSASNPGQGQSSYEQYF
TGCAGTGCTAGTAACCCGGGACAGGGACAAAGTTCTTACGAGCAGTACTTC
>TRBV5-6|-|TRBJ2-1|-
CASSLSVYYNEQFF
TGTGCCAGCAGCTTGAGCGTCTACTACAATGAGCAGTTCTTC